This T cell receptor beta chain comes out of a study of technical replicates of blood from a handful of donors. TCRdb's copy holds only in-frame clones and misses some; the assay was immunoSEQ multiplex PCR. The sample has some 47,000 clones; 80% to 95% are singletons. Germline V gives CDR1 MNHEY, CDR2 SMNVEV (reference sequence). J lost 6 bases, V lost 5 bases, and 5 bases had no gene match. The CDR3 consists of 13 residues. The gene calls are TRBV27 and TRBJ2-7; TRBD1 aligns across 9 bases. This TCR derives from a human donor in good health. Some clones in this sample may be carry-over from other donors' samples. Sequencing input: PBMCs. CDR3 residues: CASSERTGAEQYF. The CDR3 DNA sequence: TGTGCCAGCAGTGAACGGACAGGGGCCGAGCAGTACTTC.